This T cell receptor beta chain was recorded in a study of blood T cell repertoires in COVID-19 (dated by TCRdb to about 2020). Study-wide context: The collaborator samples originated in the United States, Italy and Spain and spanned the acute and convalescent phases of COVID-19. The prospective study material was composed of cDNA or gDNA derived from T cells, B-cell-depleted T cells, or PBMCs. Deeply sampled blood TCRbeta repertoires from subjects exposed to, actively infected with, or recovered from COVID-19 were included in the dataset. A freely available public database, intended as a resource for researchers studying the immune response to SARS-CoV-2, is where the repertoires were released. Samples came from the ongoing ImmuneRACE study (first 160 participants) plus 1,254 subjects from 6 global collaborators. Nearly every sample came with metadata listing a de-identified subject ID, COVID-19 status, age in years and sex. Where available, HLA class I and class II types were obtained from metadata supplied by the sample provider rather than from assay-based typing. General findings and caveats noted by the study authors: The quantity of clinical and demographic metadata differed by source and by participant and was supplied without curation.

This clone was seen once. Its antigen is unknown. Base-call qualities are not available, and no considerably larger clone is one nucleotide away. Via the germline V gene (reference sequence), CDR1 is DFQATT and CDR2 SNEGSKA. Its CDR3 holds 15 amino acids, cysteine through phenylalanine. Only the CDR3 DNA stays, 45 bases, in frame from base 1. Relative to germline, V is 3 bases shorter and J is 3 bases shorter, with 18 bases between their ends. Whole blood was collected in K2EDTA tubes by collaborating institutions according to the institutions' own protocols. Collaborator samples were shipped for TCRbeta analysis as frozen whole blood, isolated PBMCs, or DNA extracted from either sample type. TCRbeta CDR3 regions were amplified from genomic DNA using the immunoSEQ Assay, a bias-controlled multiplex PCR. Per the authors' processing: The number of nucleated cells in each sample was estimated by amplification of reference gene primers within the assay. Sequence reads were collapsed and filtered to measure the absolute abundance of every unique TCRbeta CDR3 rearrangement. Productive Simpson clonality was computed per sample as the square root of Simpson's diversity index over productive rearrangements. In TCRdb, the immuneACCESS table is reduced to in-frame sequences with V and J assigned. These tables do not hold every clone; where another copy was compared, an unresolved V gene accounts for under half, and the others remain unexplained. V and J calls and clone size are given by that table; D and trimming were obtained from the DNA. For this sample there are approximately 70,000 clones; approximately 85% appear just once. In total, the top ten clones hold about a third of the sample.

The origin of this receptor is a woman at least 80 years old with active or convalescent COVID-19. The specimen sequenced was peripheral blood. This chain is built from TRBV20-1 and TRBJ2-7; a weak D assignment points to TRBD1 (5 bases agree). The CDR3 amino acid sequence is: CSASRDRDLFYEQYF. The sequenced DNA is TGCAGTGCTAGTCGAGACAGAGATTTATTCTACGAGCAGTACTTC.